This T cell receptor beta chain was sequenced in a study of early T cells in non-severe SARS-CoV-2 infection. Study in general: The authors sequenced bulk RNA from unsorted whole blood, leaving chains unpaired.

Study-wide results and limits: Matches to VDJdb favored anti-spike CD8 responses and missed private and CD4 specificities.

Trimming shortened V by 7 bases and J by 5 bases, and 8 bases separated the two germline ends. Germline lookup yields CDR1 SNHLY and CDR2 FYNNEI. CDR3 size: 11 residues. Individually, cDNA molecules had unique molecular identifiers attached to them. TCRdb passed the 5' RACE reads through MiXCR, listing each CDR3 protein once. The repertoire holds approximately 76,000 distinct CDR3 sequences, 11% to 15% seen once, with 3% to 3.5% in the top ten. This clonotype has more than one count but fewer than ten. The antigen remains undetermined. This TCR derives from an adult who was a healthcare worker with PCR-confirmed SARS-CoV-2 infection or an uninfected control (not recorded which). Source material: whole blood. The chain employs TRBV2 and TRBJ2-5; D unclear. Here the CDR3 DNA reads TGTGCCAGCACCGGAGTCGAGACCCAGTACTTC. Translation gives CASTGVETQYF.